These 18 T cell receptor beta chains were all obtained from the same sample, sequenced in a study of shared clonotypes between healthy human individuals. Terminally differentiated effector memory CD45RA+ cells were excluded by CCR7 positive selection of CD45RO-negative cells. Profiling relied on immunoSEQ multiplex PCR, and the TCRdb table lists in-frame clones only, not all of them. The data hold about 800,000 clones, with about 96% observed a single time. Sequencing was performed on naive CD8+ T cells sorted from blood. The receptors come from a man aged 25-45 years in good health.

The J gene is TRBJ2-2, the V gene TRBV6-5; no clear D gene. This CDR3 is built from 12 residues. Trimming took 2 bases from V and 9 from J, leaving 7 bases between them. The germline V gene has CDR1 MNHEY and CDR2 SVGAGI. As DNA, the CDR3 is TGTGCCAGCAGTTACAGTAGTCGGGAGCTGTTTTTT. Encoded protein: CASSYSSRELFF.

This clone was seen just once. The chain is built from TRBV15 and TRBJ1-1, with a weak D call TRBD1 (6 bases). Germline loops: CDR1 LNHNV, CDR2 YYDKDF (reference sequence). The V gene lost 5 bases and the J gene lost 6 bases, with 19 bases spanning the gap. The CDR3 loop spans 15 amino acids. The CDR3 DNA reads TGTGCCACCAGCGTCGGTCAGGGGATCCGCCCTGAAGCTTTCTTT. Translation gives CATSVGQGIRPEAFF.

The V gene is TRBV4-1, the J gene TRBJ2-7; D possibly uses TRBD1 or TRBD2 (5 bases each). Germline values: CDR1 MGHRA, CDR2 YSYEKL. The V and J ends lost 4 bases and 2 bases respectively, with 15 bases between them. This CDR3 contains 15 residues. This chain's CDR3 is CASSLRGDGAYEQYF. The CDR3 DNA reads TGCGCCAGCAGCCTAAGAGGGGACGGAGCCTACGAGCAGTACTTC.

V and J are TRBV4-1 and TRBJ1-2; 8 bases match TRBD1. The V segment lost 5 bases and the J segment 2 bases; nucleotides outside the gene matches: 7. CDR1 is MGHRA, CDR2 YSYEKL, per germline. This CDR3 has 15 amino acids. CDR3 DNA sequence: TGCGCCAGCAGCTGGGAGACAGGGGCCAACTATGGCTACACCTTC. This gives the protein CASSWETGANYGYTF.

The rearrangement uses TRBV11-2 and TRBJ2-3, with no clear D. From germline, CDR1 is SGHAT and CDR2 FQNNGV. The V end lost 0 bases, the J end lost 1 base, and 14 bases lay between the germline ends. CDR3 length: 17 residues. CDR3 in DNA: TGTGCCAGCAGCTTAGATGGGTTGGCAGACCGCACAGATACGCAGTATTTT. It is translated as CASSLDGLADRTDTQYF.

The CDR3 bases are TGTGCCAGCAGCTCACGGACAGGGGCGGTCGAAAAACTGTTTTTT. Translating it yields CASSSRTGAVEKLFF. The chain recombines TRBV7-8 with TRBJ1-4, with 9 bases aligning to TRBD1. The length of the CDR3 is 15 residues. V was clipped by 4 bases and J by 8 bases; unmatched bases: 8. Germline CDR1 reads SGHVS; CDR2 reads FQNEAQ.

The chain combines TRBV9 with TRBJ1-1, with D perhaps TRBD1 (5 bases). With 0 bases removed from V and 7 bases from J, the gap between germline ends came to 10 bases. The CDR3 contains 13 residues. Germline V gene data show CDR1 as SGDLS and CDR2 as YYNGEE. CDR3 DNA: TGTGCCAGCAGCGTAGCAGGGCGGGGTGAAGCTTTCTTT. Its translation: CASSVAGRGEAFF. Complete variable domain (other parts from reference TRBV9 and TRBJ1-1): DSGVTQTPKHLITATGQRVTLRCSPRSGDLSVYWYQQSLDQGLQFLIQYYNGEERAKGNILERFSAQQFPDLHSELNLSSLELGDSALYFCASSVAGRGEAFFGQGTRLTVV.

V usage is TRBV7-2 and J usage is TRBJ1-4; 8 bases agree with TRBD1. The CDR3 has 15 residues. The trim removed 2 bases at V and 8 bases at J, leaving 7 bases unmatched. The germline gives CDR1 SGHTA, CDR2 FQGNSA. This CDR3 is CASSLSAGGREKLFF. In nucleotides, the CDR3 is TGTGCCAGCAGCTTATCCGCAGGGGGCAGGGAAAAACTGTTTTTT.

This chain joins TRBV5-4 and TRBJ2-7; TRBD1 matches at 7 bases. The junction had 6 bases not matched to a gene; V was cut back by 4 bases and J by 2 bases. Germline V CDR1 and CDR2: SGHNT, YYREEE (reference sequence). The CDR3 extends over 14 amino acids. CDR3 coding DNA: TGTGCCAGCAGCCACCGGGACAGACCCTACGAGCAGTACTTC. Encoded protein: CASSHRDRPYEQYF.

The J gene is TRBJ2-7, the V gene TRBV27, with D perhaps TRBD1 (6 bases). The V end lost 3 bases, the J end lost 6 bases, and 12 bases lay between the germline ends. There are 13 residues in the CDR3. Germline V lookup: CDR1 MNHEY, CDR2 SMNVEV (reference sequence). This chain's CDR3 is CASSFGQFGEQYF. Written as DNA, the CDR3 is TGTGCCAGCAGTTTTGGACAGTTCGGCGAGCAGTACTTC.

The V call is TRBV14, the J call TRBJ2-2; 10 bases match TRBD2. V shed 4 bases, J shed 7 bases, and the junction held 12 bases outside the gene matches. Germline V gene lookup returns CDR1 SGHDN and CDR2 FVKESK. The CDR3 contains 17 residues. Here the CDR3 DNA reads TGTGCCAGCAGCCCCAGGGACAGCGGGAGGGCCGTCGGGGAGCTGTTTTTT. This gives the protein CASSPRDSGRAVGELFF. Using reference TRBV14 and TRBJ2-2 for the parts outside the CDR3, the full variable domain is EAGVTQFPSHSVIEKGQTVTLRCDPISGHDNLYWYRRVMGKEIKFLLHFVKESKQDESGMPNNRFLAERTGGTYSTLKVQPAELEDSGVYFCASSPRDSGRAVGELFFGEGSRLTVL.

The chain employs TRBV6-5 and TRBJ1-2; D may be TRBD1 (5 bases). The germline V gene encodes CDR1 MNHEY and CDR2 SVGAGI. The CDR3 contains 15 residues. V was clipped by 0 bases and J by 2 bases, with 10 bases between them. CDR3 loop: CASSYSNSGNYGYTF. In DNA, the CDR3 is TGTGCCAGCAGTTACTCGAATTCAGGGAACTATGGCTACACCTTC.

The CDR3 nucleotides are TGTGCCAGCAGTTTAGGGGCCTTAAGTGCCACTGAAGCTTTCTTT. Translating it yields CASSLGALSATEAFF. The rearrangement joins TRBV27 to TRBJ1-1; TRBD1 is a possible D gene (5 bases). The CDR3 contains 15 residues. CDR1 is MNHEY, CDR2 SMNVEV, per germline (reference sequence). Trimming removed 2 bases at V and 4 bases at J, with 14 bases between.

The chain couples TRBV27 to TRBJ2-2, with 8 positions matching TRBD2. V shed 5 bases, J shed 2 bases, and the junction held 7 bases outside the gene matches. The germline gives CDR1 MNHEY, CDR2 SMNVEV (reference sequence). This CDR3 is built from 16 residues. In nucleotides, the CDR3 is TGTGCCAGCAGTCCCCTCAGCGGGAGCAACACCGGGGAGCTGTTTTTT. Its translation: CASSPLSGSNTGELFF.

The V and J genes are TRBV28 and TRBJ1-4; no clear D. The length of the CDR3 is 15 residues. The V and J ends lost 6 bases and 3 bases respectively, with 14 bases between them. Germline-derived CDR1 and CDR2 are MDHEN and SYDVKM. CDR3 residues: CASSRPGQANEKLFF. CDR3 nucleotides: TGTGCCAGCAGCCGGCCGGGTCAGGCTAATGAAAAACTGTTTTTT. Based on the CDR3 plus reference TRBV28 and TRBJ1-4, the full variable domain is DVKVTQSSRYLVKRTGEKVFLECVQDMDHENMFWYRQDPGLGLRLIYFSYDVKMKEKGDIPEGYSVSREKKERFSLILESASTNQTSMYLCASSRPGQANEKLFFGSGTQLSVL.

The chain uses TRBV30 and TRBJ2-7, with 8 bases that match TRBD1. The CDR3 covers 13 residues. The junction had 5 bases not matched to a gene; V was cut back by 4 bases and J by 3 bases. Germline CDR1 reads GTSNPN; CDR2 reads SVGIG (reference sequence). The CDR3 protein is CAWTDRDNYEQYF. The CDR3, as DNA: TGTGCCTGGACGGACAGGGATAACTACGAGCAGTACTTC.

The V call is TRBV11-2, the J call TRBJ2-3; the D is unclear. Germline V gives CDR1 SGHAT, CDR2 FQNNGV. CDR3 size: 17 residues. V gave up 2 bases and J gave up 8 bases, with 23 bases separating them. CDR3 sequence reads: CASSLMGLTVGSSTQYF. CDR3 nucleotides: TGTGCCAGCAGCTTAATGGGGTTGACCGTTGGATCCTCTACGCAGTATTTT.

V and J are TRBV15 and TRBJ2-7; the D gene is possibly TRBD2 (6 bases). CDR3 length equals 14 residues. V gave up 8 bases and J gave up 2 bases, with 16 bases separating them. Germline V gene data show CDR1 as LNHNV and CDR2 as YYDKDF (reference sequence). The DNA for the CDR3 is TGTGCCACCCTAAAGGGGACTGGTCCCTACGAGCAGTACTTC. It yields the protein CATLKGTGPYEQYF. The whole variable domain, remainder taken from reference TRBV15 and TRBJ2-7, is DAMVIQNPRYQVTQFGKPVTLSCSQTLNHNVMYWYQQKSSQAPKLLFHYYDKDFNNEADTPDNFQSRRPNTSFCFLDIRSPGLGDTAMYLCATLKGTGPYEQYFGPGTRLTVT.